The T cell receptor beta chain described here comes from a study of T cells in Graves' hyperthyroidism and ophthalmopathy (dated by TCRdb to the late 2010s). Concerning the study at large: Peripheral blood samples were taken at initial diagnosis, before any treatment was given. To identify TCR V-J signatures that set the groups apart, the researchers used a discovery cohort of about a hundred patients, made up of around 40 with Graves' ophthalmopathy and about 60 with stable Graves' hyperthyroidism. In about 6 Graves' hyperthyroidism patients, the study also compared T-cell repertoires from thyroid tissue with T-cell repertoires from blood. The paper describes TCR Vbeta CDR3 sequencing of fewer than 150 peripheral blood samples, made up of 40 to 45 ophthalmopathy patients, 70 to 80 hyperthyroidism patients and roughly 17 progressor patients. Prospective prediction of ophthalmopathy was tested in an independent validation cohort of 18 hyperthyroidism patients and 17 patients who later progressed to ophthalmopathy. For training and testing, the 100 or so patients in the discovery cohort were randomly divided in a 7:3 ratio. After blood sampling, hyperthyroidism patients were treated with methimazole at a starting dose of 30 mg daily, and ophthalmopathy patients were treated with high-dose intravenous methylprednisolone. General conclusions and limits of the study: In validation, progression to ophthalmopathy was predicted by the model with nearly 71% sensitivity and 72.22% specificity, a median of roughly 6.4 months before onset. Most expanded thyroid clonotypes (frequency above 0.001) were also detected in blood, suggesting blood repertoires may reflect thyroid immune responses. Sample size was not statistically predetermined, and blinding of investigators to group allocation was not performed. In cross-validation, a model built on a 13 V-J signature told ophthalmopathy apart from stable hyperthyroidism with roughly 87% sensitivity and around 84% specificity, and in testing the same model reached 80%/75%.

The TCR beta CDR3 regions were amplified from the RNA transcripts. For the first round of RT-PCR on the TCR CDR3, the HTBI primer set was used together with the Qiagen OneStep RT-PCR kit. Libraries were constructed in a second round of multiplex PCR, after which size selection and purification were carried out. Sequencing of the libraries was done on an Illumina HiSeq2000 using paired-end 100 bp reads. The source study handled its data this way. Raw data were processed with SOAPnuke, discarding reads with adapters, uncalled bases, mean Phred below 15, or no exact constant-primer or identifier match. High-quality paired reads were merged with COPE v1.2.5, and unique nucleotide sequences were defined as clonotypes. MiTCR v1.1 was used to align the clonotypes against IMGT TRBV, TRBD and TRBJ reference segments. The analysis included only V-J combinations with a frequency above 0.0001, which together covered around 99% of the repertoires. The TCS score was defined as F50 (clonal expansion) divided by E x V (chaos), with BLOSUM62-based TCRdist calculated between CDR3 peptides within each V-J. Welch's t-statistics and random forest reduced fewer than 550 V-J features to some 14, which were used in a naive Bayes classifier (R e1071). Thyroid-blood repertoire similarity was quantified with the Morisita-Horn index. Using fastp at Q25 and MiXCR, TCRdb reprocessed the public reads and kept productive beta chains. CDR3 protein duplicates are merged, each entry listing the most common genes and DNA. V and J calls and clone size were set by TCRdb, not the authors. This sample has about 610,000 distinct CDR3 sequences in its table, and roughly 14% of those were observed once. The top ten hold roughly 4.3% of the sample.

Ophthalmopathy patients had moderately to severely active disease, with a Clinical Activity Score of 3 or more, a NOSPECS grade of 4 or more, and a disease duration of less than 3 months. The study excluded patients with uncontrolled infections, other autoimmune diseases, pregnancy or lactation. Diagnoses relied on clinical symptoms, serum thyroxine and TRAb, thyroid ultrasound and orbital computed tomography. PBMCs were separated from 7.5 to 10 ml of fresh peripheral blood using Ficoll-Paque density gradient centrifugation. Total RNA was extracted using Trizol reagent, and RNA quality was assessed on an Agilent 2100 Bioanalyzer. Including the terminal cysteine and phenylalanine, the CDR3 comprises 15 residues. Only CDR3 DNA remains: 45 bases, in frame from the first base. V is clipped by 6 bases and J by 3 bases, and the sequence between their germline boundaries is 14 bases long. The germline V gene (reference sequence) sets CDR1 to MNHEY and CDR2 to SMNVEV.

This clonotype was detected many times. Its cognate antigen has yet to be identified. Base quality data are lacking; no much larger clone is found one base away. This receptor chain uses TRBV27 and TRBJ2-2; the D segment might be TRBD1 or TRBD2, since each matches 6 bases. The source material was blood. This TCR was sampled from a woman aged 40 to 50 with Graves' ophthalmopathy. The sequenced DNA is TGTGCCAGCAGAAAAGGGGGGTTAGACACCGGGGAGCTGTTTTTT. It is translated as CASRKGGLDTGELFF.